One and the same sample provided the 30 T cell receptor beta chains below, sequenced in a study of neoadjuvant anti-PD-1 for oral cavity cancer. Libraries were prepared by immunoSEQ multiplex PCR; TCRdb keeps only in-frame clonotypes and omits some of them. This table has 84,000 or so clones, around 80% appearing once. The starting material was PBMCs, obtained before nivolumab (anti-PD-1) treatment. The receptors were sampled from a person between 40 and 79 years old with oral cavity squamous cell carcinoma.

This rearrangement joins TRBV6-5 to TRBJ2-1; a possible D gene is TRBD2 (6 bases). V lost 6 bases to trimming and J lost 1 base, with 13 bases between them. CDR1 and CDR2 (germline): MNHEY, SVGAGI. The CDR3 runs to 15 residues. The CDR3 sequence: CASSEWGESYNEQFF. The CDR3 DNA sequence: TGTGCCAGCAGCGAGTGGGGGGAATCCTACAATGAGCAGTTCTTC.

The chain is built from TRBV5-6 and TRBJ2-5; no clear D gene. CDR1 is SGHDT, CDR2 YYEEEE, per germline. There are 13 residues in the CDR3. Trimming cost V 4 bases and J 2 bases, with 9 bases left between them. In DNA form, the CDR3 reads TGTGCCAGCAGCGGCGAACCACAAGAGACCCAGTACTTC. Translation: CASSGEPQETQYF.

The chain couples TRBV13 to TRBJ1-1; perhaps TRBD1 as D (5 bases). The V end was cut by 4 bases, the J end by 4 bases, with 10 bases between. The length of the CDR3 is 13 residues. CDR1 PRHDT and CDR2 FYEKMQ come from the germline V gene (reference sequence). The CDR3 bases are TGTGCCAGCAGCTCACAGGTGACCACTGAAGCTTTCTTT. It yields the protein CASSSQVTTEAFF.

The chain couples TRBV7-9 to TRBJ1-1; D is undetermined. The V and J ends lost 5 bases and 2 bases respectively, with 12 bases between them. CDR1 and CDR2 from the germline V gene are SEHNR and FQNEAQ (reference sequence). The CDR3 loop spans 14 amino acids. CDR3 sequence: CASSRGRLNTEAFF. The CDR3, as DNA: TGTGCCAGCAGCCGTGGGCGGCTAAACACTGAAGCTTTCTTT.

This CDR3 is CASSLASGDYEQYF. The CDR3 DNA is TGCGCCAGCAGCTTGGCCTCGGGGGACTACGAGCAGTACTTC. V usage is TRBV5-1 and J usage is TRBJ2-7; D perhaps matches TRBD2 (6 bases). CDR1 and CDR2 (germline): SGHRS, YFSETQ. V dropped 0 bases and J dropped 3 bases, with 10 bases sitting between them. The CDR3 runs 14 residues. Complete variable domain (other parts from reference TRBV5-1 and TRBJ2-7): KAGVTQTPRYLIKTRGQQVTLSCSPISGHRSVSWYQQTPGQGLQFLFEYFSETQRNKGNFPGRFSGRQFSNSRSEMNVSTLELGDSALYLCASSLASGDYEQYFGPGTRLTVT.

The rearrangement uses TRBV30 and TRBJ1-1, with D maybe TRBD1 (5 bases). The CDR3 loop spans 13 amino acids. Germline V gene lookup returns CDR1 GTSNPN and CDR2 SVGIG (reference sequence). V was clipped by 1 base and J by 4 bases, with 10 bases between them. The CDR3 DNA is TGTGCCTGGAGTGAGGCAGGGAGCACTGAAGCTTTCTTT. Its translation: CAWSEAGSTEAFF.

The chain combines TRBV25-1 with TRBJ2-3; D is perhaps TRBD2 (5 bases). The CDR3 covers 16 residues. V shed 2 bases and J shed 1 base, with 13 bases lying between them. Per germline, CDR1 MGHDK and CDR2 SYGVNS. CDR3 bases: TGTGCCAGCAGTGAACTCGGGATGGGAGGCACAGATACGCAGTATTTT. Its translation: CASSELGMGGTDTQYF.

This clone turned up a few times. The J gene is TRBJ1-5, the V gene TRBV6-5; D may be TRBD1 (6 bases). Germline CDR1 reads MNHEY; CDR2 reads SVGAGI. V gave up 5 bases and J gave up 1 base, with 6 bases separating them. The CDR3 contains 13 residues. The CDR3 nucleotides are TGTGCCAGCAGTGACAGGAGCAATCAGCCCCAGCATTTT. Protein product: CASSDRSNQPQHF.

The chain uses TRBV10-3 and TRBJ2-7; 12 bases are shared with TRBD2. Germline-derived CDR1 and CDR2 are ENHRY and SYGVKD. This CDR3 spans 20 amino acids. Unmatched junction bases numbered 15, after V lost 0 bases and J lost 3 bases. CDR3 nucleotides: TGTGCCATCAGTGAGTCGGGGCAGAAGGGACTAGCGGGCAACCGCTACGAGCAGTACTTC. Its translation is CAISESGQKGLAGNRYEQYF.

The J gene is TRBJ2-5, the V gene TRBV29-1; 8 nucleotides agree with TRBD2. Germline-derived CDR1 and CDR2 are SQVTM and ANQGSEA. Germline trimming cut 7 bases from V and 2 bases from J; bases unmatched to any gene: 9. CDR3 length: 14 amino acids. The CDR3 sequence is CSAGGVAAQETQYF. The CDR3 DNA is TGCAGCGCCGGGGGGGTAGCGGCTCAAGAGACCCAGTACTTC.

This chain connects TRBV30 to TRBJ2-3, with 10 bases identical to TRBD2. The germline V gene encodes CDR1 GTSNPN and CDR2 SVGIG (reference sequence). V shed 4 bases and J 3 bases; nucleotides not matched to a gene: 4. The length of the CDR3 is 14 residues. Here the CDR3 reads CAWKGLAVTDTQYF. As DNA, the CDR3 is TGTGCCTGGAAAGGACTAGCGGTTACAGATACGCAGTATTTT.

The chain couples TRBV19 to TRBJ2-7, with 7 bases that match TRBD1. Germline CDR1 LNHDA, CDR2 SQIVND (reference sequence). This CDR3 has 13 residues. After removal of 4 bases from V and 2 bases from J, the junction contained 2 bases not matched to a gene. In DNA form, the CDR3 reads TGTGCCAGTAGTACTCAGGGGGCCTACGAGCAGTACTTC. Amino acids: CASSTQGAYEQYF. Variable domain in full (rest from reference TRBV19 and TRBJ2-7): DGGITQSPKYLFRKEGQNVTLSCEQNLNHDAMYWYRQDPGQGLRLIYYSQIVNDFQKGDIAEGYSVSREKKESFPLTVTSAQKNPTAFYLCASSTQGAYEQYFGPGTRLTVT.

The chain employs TRBV7-6 and TRBJ2-7; TRBD2 agrees at 9 bases. V trimming: 4 bases; J trimming: 1 base; junction bases outside the gene matches: 11. The length of the CDR3 is 17 residues. Germline lookup yields CDR1 SGHVS and CDR2 FNYEAQ. The CDR3, as DNA: TGTGCCAGCAGCTACCGTCCCCCTAGCGGGACTTCCTACGAGCAGTACTTC. This codes for CASSYRPPSGTSYEQYF. The entire variable domain, with the rest obtained from reference TRBV7-6 and TRBJ2-7, is as follows: GAGVSQSPRYKVTKRGQDVALRCDPISGHVSLYWYRQALGQGPEFLTYFNYEAQQDKSGLPNDRFSAERPEGSISTLTIQRTEQRDSAMYRCASSYRPPSGTSYEQYFGPGTRLTVT.

The J gene is TRBJ2-5, the V gene TRBV13, with unresolved D. Germline-derived CDR1 and CDR2 are PRHDT and FYEKMQ (reference sequence). The CDR3 runs 14 residues. V dropped 1 base and J dropped 2 bases, with 8 bases sitting between them. The CDR3 here is CASSLARVQETQYF. DNA of the CDR3: TGTGCCAGCAGCTTAGCAAGGGTACAAGAGACCCAGTACTTC.

The chain has TRBV9 and TRBJ2-7; 8 bases match TRBD2. Germline loops: CDR1 SGDLS, CDR2 YYNGEE. The CDR3 is 15 amino acids. V lost 4 bases to trimming and J lost 2 bases; unmatched junction nucleotides: 8. The CDR3 DNA reads TGTGCCAGCAGCAACGGACTAGCATTTCCCTACGAGCAGTACTTC. Translated, it gives CASSNGLAFPYEQYF.

Here the CDR3 reads CAWSIFSEAFF. DNA of the CDR3: TGTGCCTGGAGCATATTTTCGGAAGCTTTCTTT. The chain couples TRBV30 to TRBJ1-1; D is unclear. With 3 bases removed from V and 8 bases from J, the gap between germline ends came to 10 bases. CDR3 length: 11 amino acids. Germline V CDR1 and CDR2: GTSNPN, SVGIG (reference sequence).

With regard to this clone: The junction departs from the called germline gene at one end, perhaps through a read error. This chain uses TRBV7-7 with TRBJ1-4; the D gene is possibly TRBD1 (5 bases). The CDR3 extends over 13 amino acids. Germline assignment: CDR1 SSHAT and CDR2 FNYEAQ (reference sequence). The CDR3 reads CASSQGLGEKLFF. The DNA for the CDR3 is TGTGCTAGCAGCCAGGGACTGGGAGAAAAACTGTTTTTT.

This chain links TRBV19 with TRBJ1-5; possibly TRBD1 for D (5 bases). Germline CDR1 reads LNHDA; CDR2 reads SQIVND (reference sequence). The CDR3 is 15 residues long. With 1 base removed from V and 0 bases from J, the gap between germline ends came to 7 bases. The CDR3 here is CASSIGQSSNQPQHF. The CDR3 DNA sequence: TGTGCCAGTAGTATAGGACAGAGTAGCAATCAGCCCCAGCATTTT.

The chain links TRBV2 to TRBJ2-3, with unresolved D. Trimming took off 6 bases at V and 4 bases at J, with 8 bases between the two ends. The CDR3 loop spans 12 amino acids. The germline V gene encodes CDR1 SNHLY and CDR2 FYNNEI. The CDR3 DNA follows: TGTGCCAGCAGACTGTCAGCAGATACGCAGTATTTT. It codes for CASRLSADTQYF.

The genes are TRBV6-1 and TRBJ2-3; 8 nucleotides align to TRBD2. With V trimmed by 0 bases and J by 7 bases, 12 bases remained unmatched. The length of the CDR3 is 17 residues. CDR1 is MNHNS, CDR2 SASEGT, per germline. Here the CDR3 reads CASSEARAAGGRHTQYF. The CDR3 coding sequence is TGTGCCAGCAGTGAAGCTAGAGCGGCGGGAGGTCGGCATACGCAGTATTTT.

This clone was counted once. This chain uses TRBV2 with TRBJ2-6; D remains ambiguous. In germline, CDR1 is SNHLY, CDR2 FYNNEI. Trimming cost V 10 bases and J 4 bases, with 14 bases left between them. The CDR3 sequence is 14 residues long. CDR3 bases: TGTGCCACCAAAGACAACCAAGGGGCCAACGTCCTGACTTTC. Its protein is CATKDNQGANVLTF. Complete variable domain (other parts from reference TRBV2 and TRBJ2-6): EPEVTQTPSHQVTQMGQEVILRCVPISNHLYFYWYRQILGQKVEFLVSFYNNEISEKSEIFDDQFSVERPDGSNFTLKIRSTKLEDSAMYFCATKDNQGANVLTFGAGSRLTVL.

The V call is TRBV5-1, the J call TRBJ2-3, with TRBD1 identical over 9 bases. Germline-derived CDR1 and CDR2 are SGHRS and YFSETQ. V lost 3 bases and J lost 5; bases outside the gene matches: 7. The CDR3 is 15 amino acids. In DNA, the CDR3 is TGCGCCAGCAGCTCGGACAGGGGTTTTTTAGATACGCAGTATTTT. Translation gives CASSSDRGFLDTQYF.

V is TRBV29-1 and J is TRBJ1-3; D is uncertain. The V gene lost 2 bases and the J gene lost 0 bases, with 8 bases spanning the gap. Germline lookup yields CDR1 SQVTM and CDR2 ANQGSEA. The CDR3 is 14 amino acids. The CDR3 DNA is TGCAGCGTTGAATGGGGAAACTCTGGAAACACCATATATTTT. Protein product: CSVEWGNSGNTIYF.

The chain employs TRBV6-1 and TRBJ2-7; TRBD1 matches at 7 bases. The CDR3 consists of 14 residues. V lost 6 bases, J lost 4 bases, and 9 bases stayed unmatched. Germline loops: CDR1 MNHNS, CDR2 SASEGT. The CDR3 loop is CASSPDRVLYEQYF. CDR3 DNA sequence: TGTGCCAGCAGCCCAGACAGGGTCTTATACGAGCAGTACTTC.

As regards this clone: Additional DNA sequences in this sample encode the identical CDR3. This chain uses TRBV10-3 with TRBJ2-1; 8 nucleotides align to TRBD1. Germline values: CDR1 ENHRY, CDR2 SYGVKD. The CDR3 extends over 14 amino acids. J lost 3 bases, V lost 6 bases, and 4 bases had no gene match. CDR3 sequence: CAISGTGDYNEQFF. The CDR3 coding sequence is TGTGCCATCAGCGGGACAGGCGACTACAATGAGCAGTTCTTC.

The genes are TRBV7-6 and TRBJ2-3; D is undetermined. The CDR3 runs to 13 residues. V lost 5 bases and J 6 bases, leaving 12 bases between the germline ends. In germline, CDR1 is SGHVS, CDR2 FNYEAQ. The CDR3 here is CASSLLRTDTQYF. As DNA, the CDR3 is TGTGCCAGCAGCCTATTACGGACGGATACGCAGTATTTT.

The chain joins TRBV6-5 to TRBJ1-5; D remains ambiguous. V was cut by 2 bases and J by 7 bases, with 12 bases left in between. CDR1 is MNHEY and CDR2 is SVGAGI in the germline V gene. The CDR3 is 14 amino acids. The CDR3 nucleotides read TGTGCCAGCAGTTACGCGGGTGAATCGCAGCCCCAGCATTTT. Protein sequence: CASSYAGESQPQHF.

The gene calls are TRBV19 and TRBJ1-5, with a weak D call TRBD1 (5 bases). Germline V CDR1 and CDR2: LNHDA, SQIVND (reference sequence). The CDR3 runs 15 residues. V lost 5 bases and J lost 2, with 13 bases in between. The CDR3 here is CASSRTRQGNQPQHF. DNA for the CDR3: TGTGCCAGTAGTCGGACACGGCAGGGCAATCAGCCCCAGCATTTT.

The chain employs TRBV30 and TRBJ2-7; possibly TRBD2 for D (6 bases). Trimming took off 2 bases at V and 1 base at J, with 9 bases between the two ends. The CDR3 covers 13 residues. Germline CDR1 GTSNPN, CDR2 SVGIG (reference sequence). CDR3 in amino acids: CAWSRGESYEQYF. The CDR3 DNA follows: TGTGCCTGGAGTCGCGGGGAGTCCTACGAGCAGTACTTC.

This chain connects TRBV7-9 to TRBJ2-7, with 8 bases identical to TRBD2. The junction had 3 bases not matched to a gene; V was cut back by 2 bases and J by 3 bases. This CDR3 is 14 amino acids long. Looked up from germline, CDR1 is SEHNR and CDR2 is FQNEAQ (reference sequence). The CDR3 loop reads CASSLTGGNYEQYF. CDR3 DNA: TGTGCCAGCAGCTTAACGGGAGGGAACTACGAGCAGTACTTC.